The entry that follows covers one TCR beta chain sequence. Its antigen is still unknown. This sample is drawn from a study of vaccination effects on CD4 cells after COVID-19. Pools of viral peptides were used by the ViraFEST assay to expand antigen-specific CD4+ T cells ahead of sequencing. An approximately nine-day culture period preceded the isolation of CD4+ T cells. None of these healthy vaccinees had been infected with SARS-CoV-2 before vaccination. In culture with about 9.7 IU/ml IL-2 and 9 to 10 ug/ml peptides, PBMC were grown at roughly 2 million per well. Measured with immunoSEQ multiplex PCR; TCRdb has only the in-frame clones, and not every one. The data hold about 61,000 clones, with 80% to 90% observed a single time. Germline CDR1 reads SGHTA; CDR2 reads FQGTGA. The V end lost 5 bases, the J end lost 5 bases, and 11 bases lay between the germline ends. This CDR3 has 13 amino acids.

The TCR comes from a human donor who received a COVID-19 vaccine. The chain couples TRBV7-3 to TRBJ2-3; D gene uncertain. This sample comprised CD4+ T cells from PBMCs cultured with HCoV-229E spike peptides, obtained before COVID-19 vaccination. The CDR3 region is CASSPRPGDTQYF. CDR3 sequence (DNA): TGTGCCAGCAGCCCCCGTCCGGGAGATACGCAGTATTTT.